A selection of T cell receptor beta chains follows, all from one sample in a study of memory CD4+ T cells and cytomegalovirus serostatus. Generated by immunoSEQ multiplex PCR, the TCRdb table keeps only in-frame clones and is missing some. The sample consists of tens of thousands of clones, roughly 85% of them appearing once. The sample comprised memory CD4+ T cells from blood. Receptor source: an adult in good health and CMV-seronegative. Some clones in this sample may be carry-over from other donors' samples. The CDR3 runs from the conserved cysteine through the conserved F or W.

>15|TRBJ2-1|TRBV7-3
CASSPQLAGGGEQFF
>14|TRBJ2-1|TRBV29-1
CSVSLTGVGNEQFF
>15|TRBJ2-2|TRBV19
CASRGTSGLTGELFF
>13|TRBJ1-4|TRBV29-1
CSVEVRTGEKLFF
>14|TRBJ1-1|TRBV5-1
CASSSQPRNTEAFF
>17|TRBJ2-3|TRBV7-2
CASSPGLAGAGSDTQYF
>14|TRBJ1-1|TRBV7-3
CASSLSPPGTEAFF
>13|TRBJ1-6|TRBV21-1
CASGDTPNSPLHF
>17|TRBJ2-2|TRBV5-4
CASSLYGLAGGAGELFF
>14|TRBJ2-6|TRBV6-1
CASSHNSGANVLTF
>16|TRBJ1-1|TRBV18
CASSPPNRGGNTEAFF
>14|TRBJ1-6|TRBV28
CASSYDRGGSPLHF
>16|TRBJ2-7|TRBV6-6
CASSYSRTGSPYEQYF
>18|TRBJ1-1|TRBV7-3
CASSLHGFSGQGNTEAFF
>14|TRBJ1-5|TRBV30
CAWSVSSSNQPQHF
>16|TRBJ1-2|TRBV28
CASSSLAMNRIYGYTF
>14|TRBJ1-1|TRBV2
CASTPQGAYTEAFF
>22|TRBJ2-6|TRBV30
CAWSGIRRETRLTGGRMQALTF
>14|TRBJ2-5|TRBV5-4
CASSAGGYQETQYF
>19|TRBJ2-1|TRBV4-3
CASSQRADRTFSSYNEQFF
>15|TRBJ2-3|TRBV9
CASSVGVGGTDTQYF
>15|TRBJ1-3|TRBV7-3
CASSRGGASGNTIYF
>13|TRBJ1-1|TRBV19
CASNSYAAGKAFF
>13|TRBJ1-4|TRBV18
CASSNRQSEKLFF
>12|TRBJ2-1|TRBV5-1
CASSLIYNEQFF
>15|TRBJ1-4|TRBV7-9
CASSRGTEQNEKLFF
>16|TRBJ1-2|TRBV7-6
CASSSGTGGSHYGYTF
>16|TRBJ2-1|TRBV11-2
CASSSLGASSYNEQFF
>14|TRBJ2-1|TRBV19
CASSRLAGMNEQFF
>13|TRBJ1-2|TRBV18
CASSPGREAGYTF
>13|TRBJ1-1|TRBV7-2
CASSLPPAREAFF
>13|TRBJ2-5|TRBV30
CATTGGSQETQYF